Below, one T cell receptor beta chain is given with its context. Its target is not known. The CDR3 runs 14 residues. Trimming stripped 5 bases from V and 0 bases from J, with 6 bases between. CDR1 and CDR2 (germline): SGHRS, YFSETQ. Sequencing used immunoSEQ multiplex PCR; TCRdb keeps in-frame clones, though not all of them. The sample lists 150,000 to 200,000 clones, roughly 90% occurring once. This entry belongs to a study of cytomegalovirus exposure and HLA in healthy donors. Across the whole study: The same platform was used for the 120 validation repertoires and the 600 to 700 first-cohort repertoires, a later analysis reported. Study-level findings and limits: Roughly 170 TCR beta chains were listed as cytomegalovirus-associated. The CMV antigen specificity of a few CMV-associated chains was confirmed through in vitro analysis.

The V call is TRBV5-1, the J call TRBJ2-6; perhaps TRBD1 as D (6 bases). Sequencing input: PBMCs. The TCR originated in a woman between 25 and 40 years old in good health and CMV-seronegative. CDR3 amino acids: CASRDSSGANVLTF. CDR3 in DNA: TGCGCCAGCAGGGACAGCTCTGGGGCCAACGTCCTGACTTTC.